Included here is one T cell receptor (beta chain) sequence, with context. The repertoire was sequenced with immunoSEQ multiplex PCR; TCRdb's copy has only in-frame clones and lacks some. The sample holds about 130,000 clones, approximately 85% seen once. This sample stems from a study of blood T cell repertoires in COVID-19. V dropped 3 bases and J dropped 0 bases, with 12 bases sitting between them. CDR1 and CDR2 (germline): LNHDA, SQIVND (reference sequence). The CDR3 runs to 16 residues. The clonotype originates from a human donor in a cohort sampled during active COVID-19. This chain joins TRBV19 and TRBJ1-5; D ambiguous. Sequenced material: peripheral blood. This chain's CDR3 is CASSIAIEFSNQPQHF. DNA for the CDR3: TGTGCCAGTAGTATTGCTATAGAATTTAGCAATCAGCCCCAGCATTTT.